The clone carrying this T cell receptor beta chain was detected a few times. This entry comes from a study of blood T cell repertoires in COVID-19. TCRdb keeps only in-frame clones here, not all; method: immunoSEQ multiplex PCR. The sample shows 200,000 to 250,000 clones, 70% to 90% of them seen only once. Germline V gene data show CDR1 as KGHSH and CDR2 as LQKENI. V lost 3 bases to trimming and J lost 4 bases; unmatched junction nucleotides: 6. The length of the CDR3 is 16 residues. This receptor was taken from a man aged 35 to 55 who had recovered from COVID-19. The rearrangement links TRBV18 to TRBJ2-3; 11 positions agree with TRBD2. The sample consisted of PBMCs or T cells enriched from blood (not recorded which). The DNA of the CDR3 is TGTGCCAGCTCACCCCCTAGCGGGAGGCGGGCAGATACGCAGTATTTT. Its translation is CASSPPSGRRADTQYF. Full variable domain (remainder filled in from reference TRBV18 and TRBJ2-3): NAGVMQNPRHLVRRRGQEARLRCSPMKGHSHVYWYRQLPEEGLKFMVYLQKENIIDESGMPKERFSAEFPKEGPSILRIQQVVRGDSAAYFCASSPPSGRRADTQYFGPGTRLTVL.